Listed below are T cell receptor beta chains from one sample, sequenced in a study of T cell responses to AZD1222 COVID-19 vaccine. TCRdb's copy holds only in-frame clones and misses some; the assay was immunoSEQ multiplex PCR. The sample carries tens of thousands of clones, roughly 80% recorded once. Sequencing used peripheral blood, obtained on day 0 of MenACWY control vaccination. Receptor source: an adult in good health. The CDR3 runs from the conserved cysteine through the conserved F or W.

v_gene	j_gene	CDR3aa
TRBV5-1	TRBJ2-3	CASSVGLAGGPLQDTQYF
TRBV29-1	TRBJ2-3	CSVLSQGVNTQYF
TRBV19	TRBJ1-5	CANQAGGVQPQHF
TRBV30	TRBJ1-5	CAWSVQGAGGNQPQHF
TRBV12-3/TRBV12-4	TRBJ1-1	CASSLGQRTEAFF
TRBV6-5	TRBJ1-1	CASSTTGGTEAFF
TRBV14	TRBJ2-1	CASSRSTGTGEYEQFF
TRBV5-1	TRBJ1-1	CASSFGHEGGTEAFF
TRBV15	TRBJ2-1	CATSRGRGNYNEQFF
TRBV18	TRBJ1-6	CASSAGVLNSPLHF
TRBV28	TRBJ1-1	CASSSGGTEAFF
TRBV14	TRBJ1-1	CASSQGGGGEAFF
TRBV28	TRBJ1-1	CASSNVNTEAFF
TRBV28	TRBJ1-5	CASSVSPWTGKIQPQHF
TRBV12-3/TRBV12-4	TRBJ1-4	CASSRDNNEKLFF
TRBV10-3	TRBJ1-2	CAISPGQGRDGYTF
TRBV5-8	TRBJ2-7	CASSLAFRIGQGFGEQYF
TRBV18	TRBJ2-1	CASSAGRSSYNEQFF
TRBV19	TRBJ1-2	CASSIELPDRQGDYYGYTF
TRBV27	TRBJ2-3	CASRWTSGLEDTQYF
TRBV14	TRBJ2-1	CASSQGLAGNEQFF
TRBV5-1	TRBJ2-5	CASSLYGTGQETQYF
TRBV5-1	TRBJ1-1	CASSFDRGLTEAFF
TRBV2	TRBJ1-6	CASSATRAYNSPLHF
TRBV2	TRBJ1-1	CASTFDGSTEAFF
TRBV10-1	TRBJ2-1	CASSEGEQFF
TRBV7-7	TRBJ2-1	CASSPRGRAGDIGEQFF
TRBV11-1	TRBJ2-3	CASSLGDTDTDTQYF
TRBV9	TRBJ2-7	CASSGPSSYEQYF
TRBV25-1	TRBJ1-3	CASSEYQKGNTIYF
TRBV6-5	TRBJ1-1	CASTLTATRPEAFF
TRBV6-5	TRBJ1-4	CASSLTIGSEKLFF
TRBV29-1	TRBJ2-1	CSVGWAGANEQFF
TRBV15	TRBJ1-2	CATSRDGRTVYGYTF
TRBV2	TRBJ2-7	CASWTSGKPYEQYF
TRBV10-1	TRBJ2-7	CASSEDGSWYF
TRBV7-9	TRBJ1-1	CASSLAQGMDTEAFF
TRBV3-1/TRBV3-2	TRBJ1-2	CASSQDPQSLEGYTF
TRBV5-1	TRBJ1-1	CASRGSSTINTEAFF
TRBV11-2	TRBJ1-3	CASSREGNTIYF
TRBV10-3	TRBJ2-3	CAISESGGSSDTQYF
TRBV23-1	TRBJ1-5	CASSGISDREGNQPQHF
TRBV7-2	TRBJ1-2	CASSRRTENYGYTF
TRBV5-4	TRBJ1-1	CASSLEGQNTEAFF
TRBV7-2	TRBJ1-3	CASSLGPRMGNTIYF
TRBV3-1/TRBV3-2	TRBJ1-2	CASSQPGLGYGYTF
TRBV7-9	TRBJ2-5	CASSLTSGAFETQYF
TRBV6-5	TRBJ1-5	CASSYSGGSNQPQHF
TRBV7-8	TRBJ1-5	CASSLGGFQPQHF
TRBV7-2	TRBJ1-2	CASSSLDRYGYTF
TRBV24-1	TRBJ1-1	CATSDFQGKAFF
TRBV5-4	TRBJ1-2	CASSMGQGAPNYGYTF
TRBV6-5	TRBJ1-5	CASRVSNQPQHF
TRBV6-5	TRBJ1-1	CASRPSGMNTEAFF
TRBV30	TRBJ1-5	CAWRQGQPQHF
TRBV27	TRBJ1-6	CASSGQRYNSPLHF
TRBV5-1	TRBJ2-2	CASSAGHLGTGELFF
TRBV10-3	TRBJ1-2	CAISDPPGPTYGYTF